One and the same sample provided the 26 T cell receptor beta chains below, sequenced in a study of identical twins. In TCRdb, the 5' RACE reads were re-called with MiXCR into one record per CDR3 protein. The table has approximately 600,000 distinct CDR3 sequences, just over 7% seen once. These records were also assigned to another study, of yellow fever vaccine responses in identical twins.

Sequencing input: PBMCs. These TCRs come from a woman aged 18-35 years in good health.

This clonotype appeared many times. The chain's CDR3 is CASSLEAGVGADTQYF. CDR3 coding DNA: TGTGCCAGCAGCTTGGAGGCGGGAGTGGGCGCAGATACGCAGTATTTT. This chain connects TRBV5-5 to TRBJ2-3; 7 bases are a match to TRBD2. The CDR3 contains 16 residues. Germline CDR1 is SGHKS and CDR2 is YYEKEE (reference sequence). V lost 0 bases and J lost 4; bases outside the gene matches: 8.

The chain recombines TRBV7-9 with TRBJ2-1, with 10 bases aligning to TRBD2. CDR3 size: 16 residues. Germline loops: CDR1 SEHNR, CDR2 FQNEAQ (reference sequence). V was clipped by 5 bases and J by 2 bases; unmatched bases: 6. This CDR3 is CASSLFSGGTYNEQFF. CDR3 sequence (DNA): TGTGCCAGCAGCCTATTTAGCGGGGGGACCTACAATGAGCAGTTCTTC.

This clonotype was observed a handful of times. The chain joins TRBV12-3 or TRBV12-4 to TRBJ2-6; 8 bases fit TRBD1. The CDR3 is made up of 16 amino acids. Trimming took 3 bases from V and 0 from J; bases not matched to a gene: 1. CDR3 nucleotide sequence: TGTGCCAGCAGTTTCACAGGGGGCTCTGGGGCCAACGTCCTGACTTTC. As protein: CASSFTGGSGANVLTF.

The table lists this clonotype with a few counts. The genes are TRBV12-3 or TRBV12-4 and TRBJ2-1, with 11 bases fitting TRBD2. The CDR3 is made up of 14 amino acids. After removal of 6 bases from V and 7 bases from J, the junction contained 5 bases not matched to a gene. The CDR3 sequence: CASRLAGEGNEQFF. The CDR3 nucleotides read TGTGCCAGCAGACTAGCGGGAGAGGGGAATGAGCAGTTCTTC.

This clonotype was seen more than once but under ten times. The CDR3 spells CAARGGSGIGELFF. The CDR3 DNA reads TGTGCCGCTCGGGGCGGGAGTGGCATCGGGGAGCTGTTTTTT. The rearrangement links TRBV27 to TRBJ2-2; 7 nucleotides agree with TRBD2. This CDR3 is built from 14 residues. V was clipped by 11 bases and J by 7 bases; unmatched bases: 13. CDR1 and CDR2 (germline): MNHEY, SMNVEV (reference sequence).

This clonotype has only a few counts. V and J are TRBV5-1 and TRBJ2-6; 9 bases are a match to TRBD2. The trim removed 2 bases at V and 0 bases at J, leaving 3 bases unmatched. This CDR3 spans 17 amino acids. The germline V gene encodes CDR1 SGHRS and CDR2 YFSETQ. CDR3 residues: CASSFKRGASGANVLTF. As DNA, the CDR3 is TGCGCCAGCAGCTTTAAGCGGGGGGCCTCTGGGGCCAACGTCCTGACTTTC.

The rearrangement joins TRBV20-1 to TRBJ2-7; TRBD2 agrees at 7 bases. Trimming took 0 bases from V and 4 from J; bases not matched to a gene: 9. Germline V gene sequence: CDR1 DFQATT, CDR2 SNEGSKA (reference sequence). The CDR3 has 15 amino acids. As DNA, the CDR3 is TGCAGTGCTAGAGATGTTGGCGGGAGTTCTTACGAGCAGTACTTC. Protein product: CSARDVGGSSYEQYF.

The rearrangement joins TRBV28 to TRBJ2-7, with a weak D call TRBD1 (6 bases). Germline V gene data show CDR1 as MDHEN and CDR2 as SYDVKM. The CDR3 loop spans 12 amino acids. The V and J ends lost 7 bases and 5 bases respectively, with 12 bases between them. The CDR3: CASIQGPNEQYV. In DNA form, the CDR3 reads TGTGCCAGCATACAGGGTCCCAACGAGCAGTACGTC.

This clonotype was found a few times. This chain joins TRBV3-1 and TRBJ2-6; 9 positions match TRBD1. This CDR3 region has 18 residues. The V gene's germline CDR1 is LGHDT and CDR2 YNNKEL (reference sequence). With 4 bases clipped from V and 2 bases from J, the junction kept 9 bases outside the gene matches. The CDR3 DNA follows: TGTGCCAGCAGCCCCCACGGACAGGGGATAACTGGGGCCAACGTCCTGACTTTC. Translation gives CASSPHGQGITGANVLTF.

This clonotype was observed a few times. V is TRBV9 and J is TRBJ2-6; D is perhaps TRBD1 (6 bases). Trimming left V 0 bases short and J 4 bases short, with 14 bases between. The CDR3 is 17 amino acids. Germline assignment: CDR1 SGDLS and CDR2 YYNGEE. CDR3 sequence (DNA): TGTGCCAGCAGCGTAGACCGCCAGGGGTACGGGGCCAACGTCCTGACTTTC. Its protein product is CASSVDRQGYGANVLTF.

This clonotype turned up a few times. The chain is built from TRBV7-2 and TRBJ2-5; possibly TRBD2 for D (5 bases). V was trimmed by 1 base and J by 4 bases, leaving 10 bases between them. From germline, CDR1 is SGHTA and CDR2 FQGNSA. The CDR3 loop spans 14 amino acids. This CDR3 is CASSLGIARETQYF. The DNA for the CDR3 is TGTGCCAGCAGCTTAGGAATAGCGCGAGAGACCCAGTACTTC.

The chain joins TRBV28 to TRBJ2-2, with a tentative D call TRBD1 (5 bases). Trimming stripped 5 bases from V and 4 bases from J, with 17 bases between. This CDR3 spans 16 amino acids. Germline V gene sequence: CDR1 MDHEN, CDR2 SYDVKM. The CDR3 region is CASSGKGPPGTGELFF. In nucleotides, the CDR3 is TGTGCCAGCAGTGGGAAGGGGCCCCCGGGCACCGGGGAGCTGTTTTTT.

This clonotype was seen repeatedly, ten times or more. CDR3 in DNA: TGCGCCAGCAGCTTGGAAGGGGGCTCTGGGGCCAACGTCCTGACTTTC. Protein sequence: CASSLEGGSGANVLTF. The chain joins TRBV5-1 to TRBJ2-6, with D perhaps matching TRBD1 (6 bases). The germline CDR1 and CDR2 sequences are SGHRS and YFSETQ. V was shortened by 0 bases and J by 0 bases, with 7 bases between the two germline ends. The CDR3 runs to 16 residues. The full variable domain, rest sourced from reference TRBV5-1 and TRBJ2-6, is KAGVTQTPRYLIKTRGQQVTLSCSPISGHRSVSWYQQTPGQGLQFLFEYFSETQRNKGNFPGRFSGRQFSNSRSEMNVSTLELGDSALYLCASSLEGGSGANVLTFGAGSRLTVL.

The CDR3 DNA reads as TGCGCCAGCAGCTTGGGTCAGGTACCTCCCAGGTCTAGCACAGATACGCAGTATTTT. As protein: CASSLGQVPPRSSTDTQYF. The rearrangement joins TRBV5-1 to TRBJ2-3; unclear D gene. This CDR3 comprises 19 residues. The germline V and J ends were trimmed by 0 bases and 0 bases, with 20 bases remaining between them. Germline CDR1 is SGHRS and CDR2 is YFSETQ.

This chain links TRBV19 with TRBJ2-2; TRBD1 matches 8 bases. Losses at the gene ends were 5 bases for V and 4 bases for J; bases not matched to a gene: 9. This CDR3 has 16 amino acids. CDR1 and CDR2 from the germline V gene are LNHDA and SQIVND (reference sequence). As DNA, the CDR3 is TGTGCCAGTAGTCTTCTGGGGACAGGAATCACCGGGGAGCTGTTTTTT. This translates into CASSLLGTGITGELFF.

This clonotype has a handful of counts. The V call is TRBV19, the J call TRBJ1-1, with D possibly being TRBD1 (6 bases). The CDR3 sequence is 16 residues long. V lost 5 bases, J lost 0 bases, and 16 bases lay in between. CDR1 and CDR2 from the germline V gene are LNHDA and SQIVND (reference sequence). Here the CDR3 DNA reads TGTGCCAGTAGTCCAGGGACACCGAGAATGAACACTGAAGCTTTCTTT. It yields the protein CASSPGTPRMNTEAFF.

The chain has TRBV28 and TRBJ2-6; D remains unclear. Trimming left V 6 bases short and J 0 bases short, with 9 bases between. The CDR3 extends over 15 amino acids. The germline gives CDR1 MDHEN, CDR2 SYDVKM. This CDR3 reads CASSWRSSGANVLTF. The CDR3 nucleotides are TGTGCCAGCAGCTGGCGAAGCTCTGGGGCCAACGTCCTGACTTTC.

The V gene is TRBV5-6, the J gene TRBJ2-1; D is perhaps TRBD2 (6 bases). Between the trimmed V and J ends, which lost 4 bases and 4 bases, there was a span of 15 bases. Germline V CDR1 and CDR2: SGHDT, YYEEEE. The CDR3 is 15 residues long. CDR3 loop: CASSGWTTDYNEQFF. The CDR3 coding sequence is TGTGCCAGCAGCGGTTGGACTACCGATTACAATGAGCAGTTCTTC.

The sample holds many counts of this clonotype. CDR3 bases: TGTGCCAGCACCTCGATTCAGGGATTCACAGATACGCAGTATTTT. This gives the protein CASTSIQGFTDTQYF. The chain employs TRBV12-3 or TRBV12-4 and TRBJ2-3, with D perhaps matching TRBD1 (5 bases). V lost 7 bases, J lost 2 bases, and 16 bases lay in between. The CDR3 sequence is 15 residues long.

This clonotype appeared many times. The genes are TRBV6-1 and TRBJ2-1; unclear D gene. The CDR3 contains 10 residues. V was cut by 8 bases and J by 6 bases, with 5 bases left in between. Germline CDR1 MNHNS, CDR2 SASEGT. CDR3 nucleotides: TGTGCCAGCGGTGGCAATGAGCAGTTCTTC. Its protein product is CASGGNEQFF.

The gene calls are TRBV2 and TRBJ2-1, with 13 bases fitting TRBD2. Germline values: CDR1 SNHLY, CDR2 FYNNEI. The CDR3 loop spans 18 amino acids. V lost 6 bases to trimming and J lost 1 base; unmatched junction nucleotides: 9. In DNA form, the CDR3 reads TGTGCCAGCAGGGGAGGGGCGGGACTAGCGGGATCCTACAATGAGCAGTTCTTC. This translates into CASRGGAGLAGSYNEQFF.

At least ten counts were recorded for this clonotype. The chain is built from TRBV27 and TRBJ1-1; no clear D. The CDR3 is made up of 13 amino acids. CDR1 MNHEY and CDR2 SMNVEV come from the germline V gene (reference sequence). V was pared by 3 bases and J by 1 base, with 6 bases between. As DNA, the CDR3 is TGTGCCAGCAGTTTTAAGGGGAACACTGAAGCTTTCTTT. This codes for CASSFKGNTEAFF.

CDR3: CAISAKGVDTIYF. For the CDR3, the DNA is TGTGCCATCAGTGCGAAGGGGGTGGACACCATATATTTT. V is TRBV10-3 and J is TRBJ1-3, with TRBD1 as a possible D gene (6 bases). This CDR3 is 13 amino acids long. V was pared by 4 bases and J by 8 bases, with 12 bases between. Per the germline V gene, CDR1 is ENHRY and CDR2 is SYGVKD.

There are a few counts of this clonotype. The chain has TRBV11-2 and TRBJ1-1; D is ambiguous. This CDR3 comprises 11 residues. Per germline, CDR1 SGHAT and CDR2 FQNNGV. V dropped 1 base and J dropped 8 bases, with 5 bases sitting between them. CDR3 sequence reads: CASSLAQEAFF. The CDR3, as DNA: TGTGCCAGCAGCTTAGCACAGGAAGCTTTCTTT.

This clonotype was counted many times. The chain links TRBV12-3 or TRBV12-4 to TRBJ2-5; D ambiguous. V was shortened by 6 bases and J by 5 bases, with 16 bases between the two germline ends. The CDR3 extends over 14 amino acids. The DNA of the CDR3 is TGTGCCAGCAGCCAAGACGGATCCAGGGAGACCCAGTACTTC. It codes for CASSQDGSRETQYF.

This clonotype was detected ten times or more. The chain links TRBV12-3 or TRBV12-4 to TRBJ1-1, with 8 bases aligning to TRBD1. The V and J ends lost 6 bases and 1 base, in that order; junction bases with no gene match: 4. The CDR3 spans 14 residues. The CDR3 nucleotides are TGTGCCAGCAGCCCCGGACAGGGGAACACTGAAGCTTTCTTT. Residues: CASSPGQGNTEAFF.